Below are 8 T cell receptor beta chains sequenced from a single sample in a study of blood T cell repertoires in COVID-19 (dated by TCRdb to about 2020). The library was prepared using the immunoSEQ multiplex PCR assay. Sourced from immuneACCESS, this table was stored by TCRdb with only in-frame sequences that have V and J called. A share of the clones is absent; for the studies checked, an unresolved V gene accounts for under half, and the remainder has no known explanation. The sample includes 150,000 to 200,000 clones, with roughly nine tenths observed a single time. The ten biggest clones cover under 2.5% of the sample. Sequencing input: peripheral blood. These receptors were collected from a man in his 70s with active or convalescent COVID-19.

The V gene is TRBV27, the J gene TRBJ2-5; D is unresolved. Deletions cut 3 bases from V and 0 bases from J, with 8 bases between. CDR1 and CDR2 from the germline V gene are MNHEY and SMNVEV (reference sequence). This CDR3 contains 14 residues. The CDR3 sequence is CASSFLQNQETQYF. The DNA for the CDR3 is TGTGCCAGCAGTTTCTTACAAAACCAAGAGACCCAGTACTTC.

The V and J genes are TRBV5-1 and TRBJ2-2, with a tentative D call TRBD1 (6 bases). The CDR3 covers 14 residues. Germline V gene data show CDR1 as SGHRS and CDR2 as YFSETQ. Trimming stripped 4 bases from V and 3 bases from J, with 10 bases between. The CDR3 loop is CASSATGYTGELFF. CDR3 coding DNA: TGCGCCAGCAGCGCGACAGGTTACACCGGGGAGCTGTTTTTT.

CDR3: CASSLAASGTPHEQFF. CDR3 coding DNA: TGTGCCAGCAGCTTAGCGGCTAGCGGGACCCCCCATGAGCAGTTCTTC. V is TRBV7-2 and J is TRBJ2-1, with TRBD2 identical over 9 bases. This CDR3 has 16 residues. The V gene end was trimmed by 0 bases and the J gene end by 8 bases; junction bases not matched to a gene: 8. Germline loops: CDR1 SGHTA, CDR2 FQGNSA.

The chain recombines TRBV18 with TRBJ1-6; weak D call: TRBD1 (6 bases). Germline lookup yields CDR1 KGHSH and CDR2 LQKENI. Trimming removed 2 bases at V and 7 bases at J, with 9 bases between. This CDR3 region has 14 residues. In DNA form, the CDR3 reads TGTGCCAGCTCACCAAGACAGGAAAATTCACCCCTCCACTTT. This sequence encodes CASSPRQENSPLHF.

In DNA form, the CDR3 reads TGTGCCAGCAACGGACAGGGGGCTGGCTATGGCTACACCTTC. Its protein is CASNGQGAGYGYTF. The chain links TRBV7-9 to TRBJ1-2; TRBD1 aligns across 11 bases. The CDR3 covers 14 residues. Germline-derived CDR1 and CDR2 are SEHNR and FQNEAQ (reference sequence). The V segment lost 7 bases and the J segment 4 bases; nucleotides outside the gene matches: 5.

The rearrangement links TRBV28 to TRBJ1-5; the D gene is possibly TRBD1 (6 bases). V was cut by 5 bases and J by 3 bases, with 11 bases left in between. The CDR3 totals 14 residues. Germline V gives CDR1 MDHEN, CDR2 SYDVKM. The CDR3 sequence: CASSRTVFNQPQHF. For the CDR3, the DNA is TGTGCCAGCAGTCGGACAGTATTCAATCAGCCCCAGCATTTT.

The chain couples TRBV9 to TRBJ2-7; D is perhaps TRBD1 (6 bases). The CDR3 is 13 residues long. The V end lost 4 bases, the J end lost 6 bases, and 14 bases lay between the germline ends. Germline CDR1 reads SGDLS; CDR2 reads YYNGEE. The CDR3 sequence: CASSPQVRGEQYF. The CDR3 nucleotides read TGTGCCAGCAGCCCCCAGGTCAGGGGCGAGCAGTACTTC.

J is TRBJ1-5 and V is TRBV7-9; D is possibly TRBD1 (5 bases). Trimming cost V 1 base and J 10 bases, with 8 bases left between them. Germline V CDR1 and CDR2: SEHNR, FQNEAQ (reference sequence). The CDR3 has 12 amino acids. CDR3 residues: CASSLVGGPQHF. DNA for the CDR3: TGTGCCAGCAGCTTAGTGGGGGGACCCCAGCATTTT.